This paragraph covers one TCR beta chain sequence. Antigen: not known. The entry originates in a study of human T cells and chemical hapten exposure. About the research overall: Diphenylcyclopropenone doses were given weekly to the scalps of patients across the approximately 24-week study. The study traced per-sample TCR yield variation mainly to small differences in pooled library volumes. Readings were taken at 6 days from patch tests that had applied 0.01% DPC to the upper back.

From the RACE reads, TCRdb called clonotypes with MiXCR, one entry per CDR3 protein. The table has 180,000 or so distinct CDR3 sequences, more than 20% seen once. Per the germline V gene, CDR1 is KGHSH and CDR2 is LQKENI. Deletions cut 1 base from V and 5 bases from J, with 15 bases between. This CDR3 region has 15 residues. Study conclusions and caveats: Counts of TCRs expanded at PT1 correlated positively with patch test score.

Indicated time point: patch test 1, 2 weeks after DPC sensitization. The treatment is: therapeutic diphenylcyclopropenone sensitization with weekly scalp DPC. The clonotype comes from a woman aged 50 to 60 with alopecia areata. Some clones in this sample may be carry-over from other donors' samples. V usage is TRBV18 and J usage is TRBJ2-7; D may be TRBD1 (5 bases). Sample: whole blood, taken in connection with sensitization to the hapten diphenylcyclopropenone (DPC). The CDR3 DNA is TGTGCCAGCTCACCACGGGGCAGGGCCCACCACGAGCAGTACTTC. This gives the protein CASSPRGRAHHEQYF.